The 12 T cell receptor beta chains given below trace back to one sample, sequenced in a study of T cell responses to AZD1222 COVID-19 vaccine. Assay: immunoSEQ multiplex PCR; the TCRdb copy retains only in-frame clones and omits some. The sample carries 90,000 to 150,000 clones, around 88% recorded once. The sequences come from peripheral blood, collected on day 0 of AZD1222 vaccination. The receptors were gathered from an adult in good health.

The chain carries TRBV7-2 and TRBJ1-3; D may be TRBD1 (5 bases). The CDR3 has 15 residues. Germline lookup yields CDR1 SGHTA and CDR2 FQGNSA. Trimming took off 1 base at V and 11 bases at J, with 18 bases between the two ends. CDR3 sequence reads: CASSLGGMGQTAIYF. The CDR3 DNA follows: TGTGCCAGCAGCTTAGGGGGGATGGGGCAAACAGCCATATATTTT. The full variable domain, its missing parts supplied by reference TRBV7-2 and TRBJ1-3, is GAGVSQSPSNKVTEKGKDVELRCDPISGHTALYWYRQSLGQGLEFLIYFQGNSAPDKSGLPSDRFSAERTGGSVSTLTIQRTQQEDSAVYLCASSLGGMGQTAIYFGEGSWLTVV.

V is TRBV5-1 and J is TRBJ1-1; D remains ambiguous. The germline V gene has CDR1 SGHRS and CDR2 YFSETQ. The length of the CDR3 is 13 residues. V was cut by 0 bases and J by 1 base, with 4 bases left in between. The CDR3 sequence is CASSLEENTEAFF. Here the CDR3 DNA reads TGCGCCAGCAGCTTGGAAGAGAACACTGAAGCTTTCTTT.

In DNA, the CDR3 is TGTGCCAGCAGCCGGATGGAGACCCAGTACTTC. Translated, it gives CASSRMETQYF. The chain is built from TRBV5-5 and TRBJ2-5; D is unclear. Trimming stripped 4 bases from V and 5 bases from J, with 6 bases between. Per germline, CDR1 SGHKS and CDR2 YYEKEE (reference sequence). The CDR3 is made up of 11 amino acids.

The rearrangement links TRBV5-4 to TRBJ1-1; D call uncertain. The CDR3 loop spans 15 amino acids. Germline loops: CDR1 SGHNT, CDR2 YYREEE (reference sequence). Trimming removed 0 bases at V and 1 base at J, with 10 bases between. In DNA form, the CDR3 reads TGTGCCAGCAGCTTGGCTGGACGGGAGAACACTGAAGCTTTCTTT. The encoded protein is CASSLAGRENTEAFF.

The genes are TRBV25-1 and TRBJ2-1, with 9 bases lining up with TRBD2. The CDR3 is 18 amino acids. Trimming cost V 6 bases and J 0 bases; bases outside gene matches: 12. In germline, CDR1 is MGHDK, CDR2 SYGVNS. The CDR3 sequence is CASRAPYSGGDSYNEQFF. CDR3 coding DNA: TGTGCCAGCAGGGCCCCCTATAGCGGGGGCGACTCCTACAATGAGCAGTTCTTC.

The chain employs TRBV7-2 and TRBJ2-1, with 8 bases aligning to TRBD1. After removal of 3 bases from V and 7 bases from J, the junction contained 8 bases not matched to a gene. The germline V gene has CDR1 SGHTA and CDR2 FQGNSA. The CDR3 is 15 amino acids. This CDR3 reads CASSFDPGQVNEQFF. The CDR3 DNA sequence: TGTGCCAGCAGCTTCGACCCGGGACAGGTAAATGAGCAGTTCTTC.

This chain connects TRBV15 to TRBJ1-2, with 8 bases matching TRBD1. CDR1 and CDR2 (germline): LNHNV, YYDKDF (reference sequence). V shed 2 bases, J shed 7 bases, and the junction held 9 bases outside the gene matches. This CDR3 is 15 amino acids long. DNA for the CDR3: TGTGCCACCAGCAGAACTTCGGACAGGGCCCGTGGCTACACCTTC. Translated, it gives CATSRTSDRARGYTF.

The chain has TRBV6-1 and TRBJ1-5; D gene unclear. Germline V CDR1 and CDR2: MNHNS, SASEGT. With 1 base removed from V and 0 bases from J, the gap between germline ends came to 10 bases. The CDR3 spans 16 residues. CDR3 sequence (DNA): TGTGCCAGCAGTGAAGGGGCAGGAGATAGCAATCAGCCCCAGCATTTT. Protein: CASSEGAGDSNQPQHF.

This chain uses TRBV3-1 (or the pseudogene TRBV3-2) with TRBJ2-2; 7 bases match TRBD2. The V gene's germline CDR1 is LGHDT and CDR2 YNNKEL (reference sequence). This CDR3 contains 14 residues. The J segment lost 4 bases and the V segment lost 4 bases, leaving 3 bases of the junction unmatched. The CDR3: CASSPGLVTGELFF. The CDR3 nucleotides read TGTGCCAGCAGCCCTGGACTAGTCACCGGGGAGCTGTTTTTT.

This rearrangement joins TRBV2 to TRBJ1-1; D unclear. The V and J ends lost 4 bases and 1 base respectively, with 10 bases between them. Looked up from germline, CDR1 is SNHLY and CDR2 is FYNNEI. CDR3 length equals 14 residues. The chain's CDR3 is CASSVREENTEAFF. CDR3 bases: TGTGCCAGCAGTGTTAGGGAGGAGAACACTGAAGCTTTCTTT.

The chain links TRBV9 to TRBJ2-7; TRBD1 agrees at 7 bases. Germline V CDR1 and CDR2: SGDLS, YYNGEE. The V gene end was trimmed by 0 bases and the J gene end by 5 bases; junction bases not matched to a gene: 2. The CDR3 is 13 amino acids. The CDR3 DNA follows: TGTGCCAGCAGCGTAGCAGGGGGACACGAGCAGTACTTC. Translating gives CASSVAGGHEQYF.

The V and J genes are TRBV11-2 and TRBJ1-1; possible D gene TRBD1, 5 bases. The V gene's germline CDR1 is SGHAT and CDR2 FQNNGV. The germline V and J ends were trimmed by 3 bases and 11 bases, with 13 bases remaining between them. The CDR3 runs to 12 residues. The CDR3 loop is CASSFTDRGAFF. As DNA, the CDR3 is TGTGCCAGCAGCTTCACTGATCGGGGGGCTTTCTTT.